This T cell receptor (beta chain) was recorded in a study of T cells in localized non-small cell lung cancer. General observations from the study: The tumor had only one region sequenced, so heterogeneity remains possible. Researchers found a median approximately 53 of the top 100 tumor clones in adjacent lung. Longer overall survival was associated with a higher density of T cells in the blood.

On this clone: Its cognate antigen is unknown. Compared with germline, one end of the junction differs, possibly owing to a read error.

In germline, CDR1 is LNHDA, CDR2 SQIVND (reference sequence). This CDR3 has 13 residues. Generated by immunoSEQ multiplex PCR, the TCRdb table keeps only in-frame clones and is missing some. The sample shows some 25,000 clones, around 89% of them seen only once. The chain links TRBV19 to TRBJ2-1; 10 nucleotides agree with TRBD2. Sequencing used peripheral blood mononuclear cells, obtained before any cancer treatment. The TCR originated in a woman aged 40-69 years with stage III lung adenocarcinoma. CDR3 DNA: TGTGCCAGCTCCATAGCGGGAGGATGGGAGCCGTTCTTC. Its translation is CASSIAGGWEPFF.